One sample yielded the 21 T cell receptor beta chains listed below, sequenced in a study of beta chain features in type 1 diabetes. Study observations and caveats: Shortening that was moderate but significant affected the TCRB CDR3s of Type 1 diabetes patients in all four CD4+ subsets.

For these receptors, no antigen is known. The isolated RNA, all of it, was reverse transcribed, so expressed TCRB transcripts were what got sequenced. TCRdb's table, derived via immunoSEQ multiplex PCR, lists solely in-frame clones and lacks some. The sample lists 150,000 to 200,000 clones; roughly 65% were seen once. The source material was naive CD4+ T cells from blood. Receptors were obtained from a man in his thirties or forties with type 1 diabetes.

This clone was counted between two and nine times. CDR3 bases: TGTGCCACCAGGGCATCTAGCACAGATACGCAGTATTTT. It yields the protein CATRASSTDTQYF. This rearrangement joins TRBV15 to TRBJ2-3; the D is unclear. Germline values: CDR1 LNHNV, CDR2 YYDKDF (reference sequence). The V gene lost 6 bases and the J gene lost 0 bases, with 7 bases spanning the gap. This CDR3 spans 13 amino acids.

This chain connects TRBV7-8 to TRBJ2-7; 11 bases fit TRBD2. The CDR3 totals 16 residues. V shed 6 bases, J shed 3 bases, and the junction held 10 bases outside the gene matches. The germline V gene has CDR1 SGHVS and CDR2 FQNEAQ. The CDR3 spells CASSTTRLAGSYEQYF. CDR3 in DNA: TGTGCCAGCAGTACTACCCGACTAGCGGGGAGCTACGAGCAGTACTTC.

For the CDR3, the DNA is TGTGCCAGCAGTGAACAGGGGATCAATCAGCCCCAGCATTTT. It translates to CASSEQGINQPQHF. The rearrangement uses TRBV2 and TRBJ1-5; tentative D call: TRBD1 (6 bases). V lost 2 bases to trimming and J lost 3 bases, with 8 bases between them. The CDR3 has 14 residues. Germline V gene sequence: CDR1 SNHLY, CDR2 FYNNEI. The complete variable domain, with remaining parts taken from reference TRBV2 and TRBJ1-5, reads EPEVTQTPSHQVTQMGQEVILRCVPISNHLYFYWYRQILGQKVEFLVSFYNNEISEKSEIFDDQFSVERPDGSNFTLKIRSTKLEDSAMYFCASSEQGINQPQHFGDGTRLSIL.

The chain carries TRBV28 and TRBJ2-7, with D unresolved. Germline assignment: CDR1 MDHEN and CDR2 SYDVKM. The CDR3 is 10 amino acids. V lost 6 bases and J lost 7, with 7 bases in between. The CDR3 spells CASSGKEQYF. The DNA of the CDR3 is TGTGCCAGCAGCGGAAAAGAGCAGTACTTC.

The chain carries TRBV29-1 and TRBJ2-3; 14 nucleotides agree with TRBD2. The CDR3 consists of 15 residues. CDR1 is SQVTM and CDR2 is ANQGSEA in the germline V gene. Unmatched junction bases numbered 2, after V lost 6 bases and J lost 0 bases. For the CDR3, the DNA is TGCAGCGTCGGACTAGCGGGGGGTAGCACAGATACGCAGTATTTT. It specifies CSVGLAGGSTDTQYF.

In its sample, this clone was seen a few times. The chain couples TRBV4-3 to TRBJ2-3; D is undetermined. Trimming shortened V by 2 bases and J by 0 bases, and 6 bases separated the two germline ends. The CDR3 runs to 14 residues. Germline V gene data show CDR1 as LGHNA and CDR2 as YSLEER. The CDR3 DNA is TGCGCCAGCAGCCAACGGGCCAGCACAGATACGCAGTATTTT. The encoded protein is CASSQRASTDTQYF.

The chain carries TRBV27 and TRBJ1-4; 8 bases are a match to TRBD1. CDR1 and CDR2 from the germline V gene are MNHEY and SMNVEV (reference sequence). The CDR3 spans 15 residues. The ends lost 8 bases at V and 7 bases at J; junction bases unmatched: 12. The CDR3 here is CASGPGQGRGEKLFF. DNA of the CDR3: TGTGCCAGCGGCCCAGGACAGGGCAGAGGTGAAAAACTGTTTTTT.

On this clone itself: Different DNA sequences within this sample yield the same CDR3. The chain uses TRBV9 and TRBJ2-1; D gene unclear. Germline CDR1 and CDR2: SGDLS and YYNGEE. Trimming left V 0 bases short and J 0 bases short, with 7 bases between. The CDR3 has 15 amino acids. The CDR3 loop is CASSVGVSSYNEQFF. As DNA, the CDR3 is TGTGCCAGCAGCGTAGGTGTCAGCTCCTACAATGAGCAGTTCTTC. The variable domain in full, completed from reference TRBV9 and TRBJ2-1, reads DSGVTQTPKHLITATGQRVTLRCSPRSGDLSVYWYQQSLDQGLQFLIQYYNGEERAKGNILERFSAQQFPDLHSELNLSSLELGDSALYFCASSVGVSSYNEQFFGPGTRLTVL.

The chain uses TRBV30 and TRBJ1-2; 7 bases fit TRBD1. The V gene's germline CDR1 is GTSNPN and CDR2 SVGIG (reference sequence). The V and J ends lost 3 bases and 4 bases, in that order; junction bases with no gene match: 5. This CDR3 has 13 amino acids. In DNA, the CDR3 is TGTGCCTGGAGCACAGGGGAGATCTATGGCTACACCTTC. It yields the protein CAWSTGEIYGYTF.

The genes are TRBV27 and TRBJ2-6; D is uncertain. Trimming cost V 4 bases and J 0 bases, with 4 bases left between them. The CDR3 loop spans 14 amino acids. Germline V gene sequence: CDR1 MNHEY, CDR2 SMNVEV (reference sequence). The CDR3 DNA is TGTGCCAGCAGTTCTACCTCTGGGGCCAACGTCCTGACTTTC. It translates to CASSSTSGANVLTF.

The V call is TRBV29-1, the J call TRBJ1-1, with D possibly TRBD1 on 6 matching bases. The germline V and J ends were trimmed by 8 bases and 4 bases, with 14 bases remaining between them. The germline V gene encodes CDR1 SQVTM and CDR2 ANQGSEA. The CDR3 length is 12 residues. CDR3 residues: CSSRRGSTEAFF. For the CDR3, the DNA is TGCAGCTCCCGAAGGGGGAGCACTGAAGCTTTCTTT.

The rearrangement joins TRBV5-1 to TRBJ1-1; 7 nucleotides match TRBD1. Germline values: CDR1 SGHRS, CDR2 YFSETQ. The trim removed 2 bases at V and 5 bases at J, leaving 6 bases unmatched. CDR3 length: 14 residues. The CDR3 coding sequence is TGCGCCAGCAGCTTTACAGGGGTTGAAACTGAAGCTTTCTTT. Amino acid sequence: CASSFTGVETEAFF.

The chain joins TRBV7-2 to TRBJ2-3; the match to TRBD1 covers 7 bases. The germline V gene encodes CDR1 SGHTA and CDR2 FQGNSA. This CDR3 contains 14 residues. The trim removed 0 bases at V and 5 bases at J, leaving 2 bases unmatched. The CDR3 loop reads CASSLAGGIDTQYF. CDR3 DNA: TGTGCCAGCAGCTTAGCAGGGGGCATAGATACGCAGTATTTT.

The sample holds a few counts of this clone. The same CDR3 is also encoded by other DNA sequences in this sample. The CDR3 DNA follows: TGCAGCGTGACAAGCTCCTACGAGCAGTACTTC. Translating it yields CSVTSSYEQYF. The rearrangement uses TRBV29-1 and TRBJ2-7, with D unresolved. Deletions cut 6 bases from V and 0 bases from J, with 6 bases between. The CDR3 contains 11 residues. Germline V CDR1 and CDR2: SQVTM, ANQGSEA.

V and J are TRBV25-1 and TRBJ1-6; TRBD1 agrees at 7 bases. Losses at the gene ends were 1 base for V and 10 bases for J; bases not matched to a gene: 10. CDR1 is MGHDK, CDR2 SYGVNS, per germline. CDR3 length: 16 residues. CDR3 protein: CASSESDRVPVSPLHF. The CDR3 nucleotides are TGTGCCAGCAGTGAATCTGACAGGGTGCCGGTCTCACCCCTCCACTTT. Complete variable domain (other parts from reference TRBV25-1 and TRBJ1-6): EADIYQTPRYLVIGTGKKITLECSQTMGHDKMYWYQQDPGMELHLIHYSYGVNSTEKGDLSSESTVSRIRTEHFPLTLESARPSHTSQYLCASSESDRVPVSPLHFGNGTRLTVT.

CDR3 sequence: CAISDDTYEQYF. CDR3 nucleotides: TGTGCCATCAGTGATGATACCTACGAGCAGTACTTC. V is TRBV10-3 and J is TRBJ2-7; D uncertain. Trimming removed 3 bases at V and 2 bases at J, with 5 bases between. CDR3 length: 12 amino acids. Germline CDR1 and CDR2: ENHRY and SYGVKD.

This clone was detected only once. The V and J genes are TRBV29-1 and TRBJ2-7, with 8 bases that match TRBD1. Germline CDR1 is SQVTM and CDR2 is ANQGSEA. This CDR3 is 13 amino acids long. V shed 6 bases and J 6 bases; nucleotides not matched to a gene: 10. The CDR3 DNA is TGCAGCGTAGATAAGCCAGGGGGCGCCGAGCAGTACTTC. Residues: CSVDKPGGAEQYF.

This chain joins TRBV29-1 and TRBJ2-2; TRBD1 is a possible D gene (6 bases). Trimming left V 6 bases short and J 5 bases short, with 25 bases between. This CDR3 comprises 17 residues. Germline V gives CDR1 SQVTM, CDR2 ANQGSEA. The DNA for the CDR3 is TGCAGCGTCGCGAATACCCTACAGGGATTTGTGACCGGGGAGCTGTTTTTT. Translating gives CSVANTLQGFVTGELFF.

The CDR3, as DNA: TGTGCCAGCAGCCCGAGCCTGGGCTCCTACAATGAGCAGTTCTTC. Protein product: CASSPSLGSYNEQFF. The gene calls are TRBV7-2 and TRBJ2-1; D call uncertain. The length of the CDR3 is 15 residues. The germline V gene encodes CDR1 SGHTA and CDR2 FQGNSA. V was shortened by 5 bases and J by 0 bases, with 11 bases between the two germline ends.

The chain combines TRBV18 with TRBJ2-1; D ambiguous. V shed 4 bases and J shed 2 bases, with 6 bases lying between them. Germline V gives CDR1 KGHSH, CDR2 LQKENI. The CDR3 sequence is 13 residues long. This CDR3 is CASSLGTYNEQFF. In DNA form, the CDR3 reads TGTGCCAGCTCACTCGGAACCTACAATGAGCAGTTCTTC.

The CDR3 loop reads CAWSVSLHTDTQYF. The CDR3, as DNA: TGTGCCTGGAGTGTGTCACTTCACACAGATACGCAGTATTTT. The rearrangement uses TRBV30 and TRBJ2-3; D not resolved. V was pared by 0 bases and J by 2 bases, with 9 bases between. The CDR3 is 14 residues long. Germline CDR1 GTSNPN, CDR2 SVGIG (reference sequence).